Listed below are T cell receptor beta chains from one sample, sequenced in a study of radiation and T cells in renal cell carcinoma. Measured with immunoSEQ multiplex PCR; TCRdb has only the in-frame clones, and not every one. Of about 130,000 clones in the sample, 88% were seen once. The sample was blood, taken from a patient whose treatment included radiotherapy and nephrectomy. These receptors came from a woman between 65 and 79 years old with renal cell carcinoma. Both conserved end residues are part of each CDR3. D genes are given only for firm matches. Where a row states a size, it is once, few, many or the class of an expanded clone; other rows omit it.

v_gene: TRBV28; abundance: NA; d_gene: NA; j_gene: TRBJ2-2; CDR3nt: TGTGCCAGCAGGTTTACAGCGAACACCGGGGAGCTGTTTTTT; CDR3aa: CASRFTANTGELFF
v_gene: TRBV6-6; abundance: NA; d_gene: TRBD1; j_gene: TRBJ1-6; CDR3nt: TGTGCCAGCGCCTTAGGGGGCCGGAATTCACCCCTCCACTTT; CDR3aa: CASALGGRNSPLHF
v_gene: TRBV9; abundance: NA; d_gene: TRBD1; j_gene: TRBJ1-6; CDR3nt: TGTGCCAGCAGCCCACAGGGGTCCTATAATTCACCCCTCCACTTT; CDR3aa: CASSPQGSYNSPLHF
v_gene: TRBV5-1; abundance: NA; d_gene: TRBD2; j_gene: TRBJ2-1; CDR3nt: TGCGCCAGCAGCTTGACTAGCGGTATCTACAATGAGCAGTTCTTC; CDR3aa: CASSLTSGIYNEQFF
v_gene: TRBV7-2; abundance: NA; d_gene: NA; j_gene: TRBJ1-6; CDR3nt: TGTGCCAGCAGCTTAGGGGGTTCACTTAATTCACCCCTCCACTTT; CDR3aa: CASSLGGSLNSPLHF
v_gene: TRBV10-1; abundance: NA; d_gene: NA; j_gene: TRBJ2-1; CDR3nt: TGCGCCAGCAGTGAGGAGAGGGGGGGGGAGGACAATGAGCAGTTCTTC; CDR3aa: CASSEERGGEDNEQFF
v_gene: TRBV7-9; abundance: NA; d_gene: TRBD2; j_gene: TRBJ2-3; CDR3nt: TGTGCCAGCAGCATACTAGCGACCTGGGGCACAGATACGCAGTATTTT; CDR3aa: CASSILATWGTDTQYF
v_gene: TRBV27; abundance: NA; d_gene: NA; j_gene: TRBJ1-5; CDR3nt: TGTGCCAGCAGTTCAGGAGGGGGAAGTAGCAATCAGCCCCAGCATTTT; CDR3aa: CASSSGGGSSNQPQHF
v_gene: TRBV19; abundance: NA; d_gene: NA; j_gene: TRBJ1-3; CDR3nt: TGTGCCAGTCGAGCGGCGGGGTTTGGAAACACCATATATTTT; CDR3aa: CASRAAGFGNTIYF
v_gene: TRBV11-3; abundance: NA; d_gene: TRBD1; j_gene: TRBJ1-4; CDR3nt: TGTGCCAGCAGCTTAAAATCAGGGGGAGGGGAAAAACTGTTTTTT; CDR3aa: CASSLKSGGGEKLFF
v_gene: TRBV7-2; abundance: NA; d_gene: TRBD2; j_gene: TRBJ2-5; CDR3nt: TGTGCCAGCAGCTTTCGACTAGCAGGGGAGACCCAGTACTTC; CDR3aa: CASSFRLAGETQYF
v_gene: TRBV10-3; abundance: NA; d_gene: NA; j_gene: TRBJ2-5; CDR3nt: TGTGCCATCAGTGAGTCAGGGGCCCAAGAGACCCAGTACTTC; CDR3aa: CAISESGAQETQYF
v_gene: TRBV6-1; abundance: few; d_gene: NA; j_gene: TRBJ2-2; CDR3nt: TGTGCCAGCAGTGAAATAGGGGTATTCACCGGGGAGCTGTTTTTT; CDR3aa: CASSEIGVFTGELFF
v_gene: TRBV7-6; abundance: NA; d_gene: NA; j_gene: TRBJ2-7; CDR3nt: TGTGCCAGCAGCTCCGGGGGTTGGGACGAGCAGTACTTC; CDR3aa: CASSSGGWDEQYF
v_gene: TRBV7-2; abundance: NA; d_gene: NA; j_gene: TRBJ1-1; CDR3nt: TGTGCCAGCAGCTCGTTGACTGCATACACTGAAGCTTTCTTT; CDR3aa: CASSSLTAYTEAFF
v_gene: TRBV6-6; abundance: NA; d_gene: NA; j_gene: TRBJ2-3; CDR3nt: TGTGCCAGCAGTATTGCGGGGATCCGAGATACGCAGTATTTT; CDR3aa: CASSIAGIRDTQYF